Below, 27 T cell receptor beta chains from the same sample are listed, as sequenced in a study of shared clonotypes between healthy human individuals. Libraries were prepared by immunoSEQ multiplex PCR; TCRdb keeps only in-frame clonotypes and omits some of them. The table has 2 million to 3 million clones, over 85% seen once. Sequenced material: naive CD4+ T cells from PBMCs. Regarding subset: CD45RA+ positively selected. Receptor source: a man between 18 and 29 years old in good health. Some clones in this sample may be carry-over from other donors' samples.

The gene calls are TRBV29-1 and TRBJ2-3, with D possibly being TRBD2 (6 bases). CDR3 length equals 14 residues. Germline CDR1 reads SQVTM; CDR2 reads ANQGSEA. Trimming took 1 base from V and 1 from J, leaving 9 bases between them. The DNA for the CDR3 is TGCAGCGTTGAAGGGGCGGGACGCACAGATACGCAGTATTTT. Translating gives CSVEGAGRTDTQYF.

The V call is TRBV28, the J call TRBJ2-6; D gene uncertain. Trimming took 3 bases from V and 0 from J, leaving 12 bases between them. This CDR3 is built from 17 residues. CDR1 is MDHEN, CDR2 SYDVKM, per germline. The CDR3, as DNA: TGTGCCAGCAGTTTCACCGGATTCCTCTCTGGGGCCAACGTCCTGACTTTC. Protein: CASSFTGFLSGANVLTF.

This chain links TRBV4-3 with TRBJ1-2; maybe TRBD1 (5 bases). The CDR3 is 14 residues long. The V gene lost 2 bases and the J gene lost 8 bases, with 15 bases spanning the gap. Germline loops: CDR1 LGHNA, CDR2 YSLEER. This CDR3 is CASSQKSGIRGYTF. The CDR3 bases are TGCGCCAGCAGCCAAAAGTCAGGGATCCGGGGCTACACCTTC.

To note about this clone: Other DNA sequences within the sample encode an identical CDR3. This sequence joins TRBV7-3 and TRBJ2-1, with 8 bases aligning to TRBD2. V shed 0 bases and J 6 bases; nucleotides not matched to a gene: 1. Germline V gene sequence: CDR1 SGHTA, CDR2 FQGTGA. This CDR3 has 14 residues. CDR3 residues: CASSLTLAGNEQFF. CDR3 bases: TGTGCCAGCAGCTTAACGCTAGCGGGCAATGAGCAGTTCTTC.

The V and J genes are TRBV7-9 and TRBJ2-7, with TRBD2 matching over 7 bases. This CDR3 is built from 15 residues. Germline CDR1 reads SEHNR; CDR2 reads FQNEAQ (reference sequence). The V segment lost 0 bases and the J segment 0 bases; nucleotides outside the gene matches: 2. Here the CDR3 reads CASSLARGSSYEQYF. CDR3 nucleotides: TGTGCCAGCAGCTTAGCGCGCGGGAGCTCCTACGAGCAGTACTTC. Variable domain in full (rest from reference TRBV7-9 and TRBJ2-7): DTGVSQNPRHKITKRGQNVTFRCDPISEHNRLYWYRQTLGQGPEFLTYFQNEAQLEKSRLLSDRFSAERPKGSFSTLEIQRTEQGDSAMYLCASSLARGSSYEQYFGPGTRLTVT.

V usage is TRBV5-1 and J usage is TRBJ2-1; D uncertain. This CDR3 region has 13 residues. In germline, CDR1 is SGHRS, CDR2 YFSETQ. Trimming pared 1 base from V and 6 bases from J, leaving 8 bases between. The CDR3 sequence: CASSLLVANEQFF. The CDR3 DNA sequence: TGCGCCAGCAGCTTGTTAGTGGCCAATGAGCAGTTCTTC.

V gene TRBV25-1 combines with J gene TRBJ2-3; D is possibly TRBD2 (5 bases). Trimming pared 6 bases from V and 0 bases from J, leaving 10 bases between. CDR3 length: 14 amino acids. The V gene's germline CDR1 is MGHDK and CDR2 SYGVNS. CDR3 amino acids: CASRPGFSTDTQYF. The CDR3, as DNA: TGTGCCAGCAGGCCGGGGTTTAGCACAGATACGCAGTATTTT.

The CDR3 DNA reads as TGTGCCAGCAGCAGACAGGAGCAAGTAAACGGCTACACCTTC. This codes for CASSRQEQVNGYTF. V usage is TRBV6-6 and J usage is TRBJ1-2, with D maybe TRBD1 (6 bases). Per germline, CDR1 MNHNY and CDR2 SVGAGI (reference sequence). The CDR3 totals 14 residues. Trimming removed 6 bases at V and 8 bases at J, with 19 bases between.

This chain joins TRBV2 and TRBJ2-3; the D is unclear. Germline V gives CDR1 SNHLY, CDR2 FYNNEI. The CDR3 has 12 amino acids. The CDR3 DNA reads TGTGCGTTAAAAACGAGCACAGATACGCAGTATTTT. This encodes CALKTSTDTQYF.

The V and J genes are TRBV7-8 and TRBJ1-2; weak D call: TRBD1 (6 bases). The CDR3 runs to 16 residues. Trimming took off 1 base at V and 0 bases at J, with 12 bases between the two ends. The germline CDR1 and CDR2 sequences are SGHVS and FQNEAQ. The CDR3 sequence is CASSLGGGTTNYGYTF. CDR3 DNA sequence: TGTGCCAGCAGCTTAGGAGGGGGGACAACTAACTATGGCTACACCTTC.

The chain uses TRBV30 and TRBJ2-3; 8 bases match TRBD2. CDR1 and CDR2 from the germline V gene are GTSNPN and SVGIG (reference sequence). The CDR3 length is 15 residues. The J segment lost 5 bases and the V segment lost 5 bases, leaving 12 bases of the junction unmatched. CDR3 loop: CAWVGERELRDTQYF. CDR3 nucleotides: TGTGCCTGGGTGGGTGAGCGGGAGTTGCGAGATACGCAGTATTTT.

The chain combines TRBV18 with TRBJ1-2; 7 positions agree with TRBD1. CDR1 KGHSH and CDR2 LQKENI come from the germline V gene. This CDR3 contains 14 residues. Trimming cost V 4 bases and J 0 bases; bases outside gene matches: 2. The CDR3 DNA reads TGTGCCAGCTCACGACAGGGAACTAACTATGGCTACACCTTC. It encodes CASSRQGTNYGYTF.

The chain has TRBV5-1 and TRBJ1-4; perhaps TRBD1 as D (6 bases). The V and J ends lost 4 bases and 7 bases respectively, with 17 bases between them. The CDR3 is made up of 15 amino acids. CDR1 is SGHRS, CDR2 YFSETQ, per germline. CDR3 amino acids: CASSASTGLGEKLFF. The CDR3 DNA sequence: TGCGCCAGCAGCGCGAGCACAGGGTTGGGTGAAAAACTGTTTTTT.

This chain joins TRBV5-1 and TRBJ2-7; 8 bases are a match to TRBD2. Trimming removed 4 bases from V and 6 bases from J; junction bases left unmatched: 9. The V gene's germline CDR1 is SGHRS and CDR2 YFSETQ. The CDR3 is 14 amino acids. The CDR3 DNA sequence: TGCGCCAGCAGCATGGCACCGGGAGGGCCCGAGCAGTACTTC. The encoded protein is CASSMAPGGPEQYF. Supplemented by reference TRBV5-1 and TRBJ2-7, the full variable domain reads KAGVTQTPRYLIKTRGQQVTLSCSPISGHRSVSWYQQTPGQGLQFLFEYFSETQRNKGNFPGRFSGRQFSNSRSEMNVSTLELGDSALYLCASSMAPGGPEQYFGPGTRLTVT.

This rearrangement joins TRBV27 to TRBJ2-5; no clear D. Germline V gene lookup returns CDR1 MNHEY and CDR2 SMNVEV (reference sequence). Trimming cost V 3 bases and J 2 bases, with 13 bases left between them. There are 15 residues in the CDR3. CDR3 nucleotide sequence: TGTGCCAGCAGTTTGGCCGGACGGATTCAAGAGACCCAGTACTTC. Translated: CASSLAGRIQETQYF.

V is TRBV28 and J is TRBJ2-5; D remains unclear. CDR3 length: 14 residues. V shed 5 bases and J shed 2 bases, with 12 bases lying between them. Germline V lookup: CDR1 MDHEN, CDR2 SYDVKM. DNA of the CDR3: TGTGCCAGCAGTACGATAAGGGCTCAAGAGACCCAGTACTTC. It encodes CASSTIRAQETQYF.

This clone was seen more than once but under ten times. The sample carries other DNA sequences with the same CDR3. The chain links TRBV30 to TRBJ2-2; no definite D call. Trimming left V 0 bases short and J 6 bases short, with 8 bases between. Germline loops: CDR1 GTSNPN, CDR2 SVGIG (reference sequence). The CDR3 runs 13 residues. In nucleotides, the CDR3 is TGTGCCTGGAGTGTAAGCGCGGCCGGGGAGCTGTTTTTT. It specifies CAWSVSAAGELFF.

This chain joins TRBV5-1 and TRBJ2-3, with 9 bases aligning to TRBD2. This CDR3 has 15 residues. After removal of 2 bases from V and 4 bases from J, the junction contained 5 bases not matched to a gene. In germline, CDR1 is SGHRS, CDR2 YFSETQ. The CDR3 coding sequence is TGCGCCAGCAGCTTTCTAGCGGGACGCCCAGATACGCAGTATTTT. Its translation is CASSFLAGRPDTQYF.

The chain has TRBV5-4 and TRBJ1-6; a possible D gene is TRBD1 (5 bases). CDR3 length equals 16 residues. V was cut by 7 bases and J by 5 bases, with 19 bases left in between. Germline V gene data show CDR1 as SGHNT and CDR2 as YYREEE (reference sequence). The CDR3 region is CASALRSQGDNSPLHF. CDR3 in DNA: TGTGCCAGCGCGTTAAGGAGTCAGGGTGATAATTCACCCCTCCACTTT. Complete variable domain (other parts from reference TRBV5-4 and TRBJ1-6): ETGVTQSPTHLIKTRGQQVTLRCSSQSGHNTVSWYQQALGQGPQFIFQYYREEENGRGNFPPRFSGLQFPNYSSELNVNALELDDSALYLCASALRSQGDNSPLHFGNGTRLTVT.

The genes are TRBV29-1 and TRBJ2-3; either TRBD1 or TRBD2 may fit D (5 bases each). Trimming took off 6 bases at V and 1 base at J, with 17 bases between the two ends. The CDR3 loop spans 15 amino acids. Germline loops: CDR1 SQVTM, CDR2 ANQGSEA. In DNA, the CDR3 is TGCAGCGTAACCCGACGGGGCGTAGGCACAGATACGCAGTATTTT. As protein: CSVTRRGVGTDTQYF.

The chain combines TRBV6-5 with TRBJ1-2, with 10 nucleotides matching TRBD1. This CDR3 region has 15 residues. V shed 6 bases, J shed 8 bases, and the junction held 12 bases outside the gene matches. Germline loops: CDR1 MNHEY, CDR2 SVGAGI. The CDR3 region has the DNA TGTGCCAGCAGGCCCGACAGGGGGCTGTCAGGGGGCTACACCTTC. Encoded protein: CASRPDRGLSGGYTF.

This chain uses TRBV5-5 with TRBJ2-7; no definite D call. There are 13 residues in the CDR3. Trimming removed 1 base at V and 2 bases at J, with 7 bases between. Germline loops: CDR1 SGHKS, CDR2 YYEKEE (reference sequence). The CDR3: CASSLLRTYEQYF. In DNA, the CDR3 is TGTGCCAGCAGCTTGTTGCGGACCTACGAGCAGTACTTC.

This clone was recorded only once. The chain links TRBV7-9 to TRBJ2-3; 16 bases line up with TRBD2. CDR1 is SEHNR, CDR2 FQNEAQ, per germline (reference sequence). The CDR3 has 17 amino acids. The V and J ends lost 5 bases and 1 base, in that order; junction bases with no gene match: 3. CDR3 region: CASSPGTSGRGTDTQYF. The CDR3 nucleotides are TGTGCCAGCAGCCCGGGGACTAGCGGGAGGGGCACAGATACGCAGTATTTT.

The chain recombines TRBV4-3 with TRBJ2-7; perhaps D is TRBD1 or TRBD2 (6 bases each). The germline gives CDR1 LGHNA, CDR2 YSLEER. V lost 0 bases to trimming and J lost 6 bases, with 18 bases between them. This CDR3 region has 16 residues. The CDR3 coding sequence is TGCGCCAGCAGCCAAGAATTTCAGGGGACTTTGGGCGAGCAGTACTTC. Its translation: CASSQEFQGTLGEQYF.

A remark on this clone: The sample carries other DNA sequences with the same CDR3. The V and J genes are TRBV7-2 and TRBJ2-1; D is unresolved. Trimming left V 0 bases short and J 4 bases short, with 4 bases between. This CDR3 has 13 amino acids. Germline CDR1 and CDR2: SGHTA and FQGNSA. Here the CDR3 reads CASSLAIYNEQFF. The CDR3 DNA sequence: TGTGCCAGCAGCTTAGCGATTTACAATGAGCAGTTCTTC.

The chain has TRBV6-5 and TRBJ1-1; D gene uncertain. The CDR3 has 12 residues. Germline CDR1 MNHEY, CDR2 SVGAGI. V lost 5 bases, J lost 0 bases, and 4 bases lay in between. The CDR3 bases are TGTGCCAGCAGTGCCGTGAACACTGAAGCTTTCTTT. This encodes CASSAVNTEAFF.

This clone occurred once. This sequence joins TRBV10-2 and TRBJ2-1; 14 nucleotides align to TRBD2. CDR3 length: 14 amino acids. The V segment lost 8 bases and the J segment 8 bases; nucleotides outside the gene matches: 5. Germline loops: CDR1 WSHSY, CDR2 SAAADI. The CDR3 spells CASAGLAGGYEQFF. The CDR3 DNA follows: TGCGCCAGCGCAGGACTAGCGGGAGGATATGAGCAGTTCTTC.